A selection of T cell receptor beta chains follows, all from one sample in a study of shared clonotypes between healthy human individuals. The assay was immunoSEQ multiplex PCR, and TCRdb's table has in-frame clones only and misses some. Of approximately 2,000,000 clones in the sample, approximately 92% were seen once. The material sequenced was naive CD8+ T cells from PBMCs. All receptors derive from a man aged 18 to 35 in good health. Some clones in this sample may be carry-over from other donors' samples. Both conserved end residues are part of each CDR3. The order of the fields is D gene, clone size, V gene, J gene, CDR3 protein, CDR3 DNA. The D gene is left open where the match is weak. Clone size is stated in some rows and not others, as once, few, many or a class when expanded.

D: NA
size: NA
V: TRBV4-3
J: TRBJ2-3
CDR3: CASSQDQDSTDTQYF
DNA: TGCGCCAGCAGCCAAGATCAAGACTCCACAGATACGCAGTATTTT

D: TRBD1
size: NA
V: TRBV27
J: TRBJ2-7
CDR3: CASSSGTGNLYEQYF
DNA: TGTGCCAGCAGTTCCGGGACAGGGAACCTCTACGAGCAGTACTTC

D: NA
size: NA
V: TRBV27
J: TRBJ2-7
CDR3: CASSLTSSASNEQYF
DNA: TGTGCCAGCAGTTTAACAAGCTCAGCCTCCAACGAGCAGTACTTC

D: TRBD2
size: NA
V: TRBV7-9
J: TRBJ2-1
CDR3: CASSWPAGGFGEQFF
DNA: TGTGCCAGCAGCTGGCCAGCGGGAGGTTTTGGTGAGCAGTTCTTC

D: NA
size: NA
V: TRBV6-5
J: TRBJ2-7
CDR3: CASSYSSVALQYF
DNA: TGTGCCAGCAGTTACTCATCAGTCGCCCTTCAGTACTTC

D: NA
size: few
V: TRBV19
J: TRBJ1-1
CDR3: CACESRRTEAFF
DNA: TGTGCCTGTGAAAGTCGGAGGACTGAAGCTTTCTTT

D: NA
size: NA
V: TRBV9
J: TRBJ2-5
CDR3: CASSPAGVGETQYF
DNA: TGTGCCAGCAGCCCCGCTGGGGTCGGAGAGACCCAGTACTTC

D: NA
size: NA
V: TRBV4-2
J: TRBJ1-1
CDR3: CASSQEVFMNTEAFF
DNA: TGTGCCAGCAGCCAAGAGGTTTTTATGAACACTGAAGCTTTCTTT

D: NA
size: NA
V: TRBV28
J: TRBJ1-2
CDR3: CASSPREGGWLWYGYTF
DNA: TGTGCCAGCAGTCCTCGGGAGGGTGGGTGGCTTTGGTATGGCTACACCTTC

D: NA
size: NA
V: TRBV6-5
J: TRBJ2-7
CDR3: CASRPAERAYEQYF
DNA: TGTGCCAGCAGGCCCGCCGAGCGGGCCTACGAGCAGTACTTC

D: TRBD2
size: NA
V: TRBV28
J: TRBJ2-7
CDR3: CASSFNSGRAGYEQYF
DNA: TGTGCCAGCAGTTTCAATAGCGGGAGGGCCGGCTACGAGCAGTACTTC

D: NA
size: NA
V: TRBV28
J: TRBJ2-7
CDR3: CASSLYQGGAYEQYF
DNA: TGTGCCAGCAGTTTATACCAGGGGGGTGCCTACGAGCAGTACTTC

D: NA
size: NA
V: TRBV6-5
J: TRBJ1-1
CDR3: CASGPWTLEGTEAFF
DNA: TGTGCCAGCGGACCTTGGACCCTCGAAGGCACTGAAGCTTTCTTT

D: NA
size: NA
V: TRBV27
J: TRBJ2-2
CDR3: CASSYIPNTLGTGELFF
DNA: TGTGCCAGCAGTTACATCCCTAACACCTTGGGCACCGGGGAGCTGTTTTTT

D: TRBD2
size: NA
V: TRBV7-6
J: TRBJ2-1
CDR3: CASSLLAGGEQFF
DNA: TGTGCCAGCAGCTTACTAGCGGGGGGTGAGCAGTTCTTC

D: NA
size: NA
V: TRBV7-8
J: TRBJ2-7
CDR3: CASSLSTGNEQYF
DNA: TGTGCCAGCAGCTTATCTACGGGAAACGAGCAGTACTTC

D: NA
size: NA
V: TRBV7-9
J: TRBJ2-7
CDR3: CASNSGAGYEQYF
DNA: TGTGCCAGCAACTCGGGGGCGGGCTACGAGCAGTACTTC

D: NA
size: NA
V: TRBV15
J: TRBJ2-7
CDR3: CAARYEQYF
DNA: TGTGCCGCCCGCTACGAGCAGTACTTC

D: NA
size: NA
V: TRBV5-1
J: TRBJ2-7
CDR3: CASSLLLGEQYF
DNA: TGCGCCAGCAGCTTATTACTGGGCGAGCAGTACTTC

D: TRBD1
size: NA
V: TRBV7-7
J: TRBJ1-3
CDR3: CASSLAGTGDTIYF
DNA: TGTGCCAGCAGCTTAGCCGGGACAGGGGACACCATATATTTT

D: NA
size: NA
V: TRBV27
J: TRBJ2-7
CDR3: CASSFRSGLHTYEQYF
DNA: TGTGCCAGCAGTTTCCGGTCCGGGTTACATACCTACGAGCAGTACTTC

D: NA
size: NA
V: TRBV11-2
J: TRBJ1-5
CDR3: CASSGPGGTYNQPQHF
DNA: TGTGCCAGCAGCGGCCCGGGGGGTACCTACAATCAGCCCCAGCATTTT

D: TRBD2
size: NA
V: TRBV11-2
J: TRBJ2-1
CDR3: CASSFSGRASEQFF
DNA: TGTGCCAGCAGCTTTAGCGGGAGGGCCAGTGAGCAGTTCTTC